These 32 T cell receptor beta chains originate from one sample sequenced in a study of beta chain features in type 1 diabetes. The investigators reverse transcribed all of the isolated RNA, so they sequenced expressed TCRB transcripts. Generated by immunoSEQ multiplex PCR, the TCRdb table keeps only in-frame clones and is missing some. This sample yields about 330,000 clones, of which more than 9.5% are seen a single time; over 0.015% belongs to the top ten. Material for sequencing was naive CD4+ T cells from blood. These receptors were taken from a young woman in good health.

V is TRBV4-3 and J is TRBJ1-2; D might be TRBD1 (5 bases). The length of the CDR3 is 14 residues. Germline lookup yields CDR1 LGHNA and CDR2 YSLEER. The V end lost 0 bases, the J end lost 8 bases, and 13 bases lay between the germline ends. This CDR3 reads CASSQDSRVGGYTF. The CDR3 bases are TGCGCCAGCAGCCAAGATAGCAGGGTGGGCGGCTACACCTTC.

The J gene is TRBJ2-5, the V gene TRBV18; 12 positions match TRBD1. The CDR3 spans 16 residues. Germline V CDR1 and CDR2: KGHSH, LQKENI. With 2 bases clipped from V and 5 bases from J, the junction kept 6 bases outside the gene matches. CDR3 sequence reads: CASSPGTGGPSETQYF. Here the CDR3 DNA reads TGTGCCAGCTCACCAGGGACAGGGGGCCCATCGGAGACCCAGTACTTC.

This clone was counted a few times. Other DNA sequences in the sample encode the same CDR3. The V call is TRBV7-9, the J call TRBJ1-5, with a tentative D call TRBD1 (6 bases). V was pared by 1 base and J by 7 bases, with 11 bases between. The CDR3 totals 14 residues. Germline lookup yields CDR1 SEHNR and CDR2 FQNEAQ (reference sequence). CDR3 amino acids: CASSLGQGNQPQHF. DNA for the CDR3: TGTGCCAGCAGCTTAGGGCAGGGGAACCAGCCCCAGCATTTT.

The chain recombines TRBV27 with TRBJ1-2; no clear D. CDR1 MNHEY and CDR2 SMNVEV come from the germline V gene (reference sequence). This CDR3 comprises 13 residues. V shed 5 bases and J shed 8 bases, with 15 bases lying between them. The CDR3, as DNA: TGTGCCAGCAGTGCCCCGAGCTGGGCCGGCTACACCTTC. Encoded protein: CASSAPSWAGYTF.

CDR3 residues: CATRSNQGRDRETQYF. CDR3 in DNA: TGTGCCACCAGGAGTAACCAGGGGAGAGACAGAGAGACCCAGTACTTC. This chain uses TRBV15 with TRBJ2-5, with D perhaps matching TRBD1 (6 bases). Germline V lookup: CDR1 LNHNV, CDR2 YYDKDF (reference sequence). This CDR3 is built from 16 residues. Trimming stripped 6 bases from V and 4 bases from J, with 21 bases between.

This chain uses TRBV7-2 with TRBJ2-3; 10 bases agree with TRBD2. This CDR3 has 17 amino acids. Per germline, CDR1 SGHTA and CDR2 FQGNSA. The trim removed 5 bases at V and 6 bases at J, leaving 14 bases unmatched. CDR3 sequence (DNA): TGTGCCAGCAGCCCGACAGCGGGAGGGCCTGGACATGATACGCAGTATTTT. Amino acids: CASSPTAGGPGHDTQYF.

This clone was seen a few times. The J gene is TRBJ2-7, the V gene TRBV29-1, with 10 positions matching TRBD1. The CDR3 totals 13 residues. Germline V gene data show CDR1 as SQVTM and CDR2 as ANQGSEA. V shed 5 bases and J 5 bases; nucleotides not matched to a gene: 6. Here the CDR3 DNA reads TGCAGCGTTTCGAGACAGGGGGCCGACGAGCAGTACTTC. Translation gives CSVSRQGADEQYF.

The sample holds a few counts of this clone. V is TRBV9 and J is TRBJ1-1; possible D gene TRBD1, 6 bases. CDR1 is SGDLS, CDR2 YYNGEE, per germline. CDR3 size: 13 residues. Trimming left V 3 bases short and J 5 bases short, with 11 bases between. CDR3: CASSARGWTEAFF. For the CDR3, the DNA is TGTGCCAGCAGCGCCAGGGGATGGACTGAAGCTTTCTTT.

J is TRBJ2-3 and V is TRBV7-2; D is undetermined. The CDR3 covers 12 residues. CDR1 and CDR2 from the germline V gene are SGHTA and FQGNSA. V shed 5 bases and J shed 5 bases, with 8 bases lying between them. The CDR3, as DNA: TGTGCCAGCAGCGCTTCGGGAGATACGCAGTATTTT. The encoded protein is CASSASGDTQYF.

Note on this clone: A read error may produce the germline difference seen at one junction end. The chain recombines TRBV7-7 with TRBJ2-5; either TRBD1 or TRBD2 may fit D (5 bases each). The length of the CDR3 is 16 residues. The germline V gene has CDR1 SSHAT and CDR2 FNYEAQ (reference sequence). The chain's CDR3 is CASSLGLAGHQETQYF. CDR3 bases: TGTGCTAGCAGCTTAGGACTGGCAGGACATCAAGAGACCCAGTACTTC.

This clone was counted a single time. A much larger clone lies a single base off, so this may be a read error. Other DNA sequences from this sample encode an identical CDR3 as well. The chain uses TRBV9 and TRBJ2-4; either TRBD1 or TRBD2 may fit D (5 bases each). The germline V gene has CDR1 SGDLS and CDR2 YYNGEE. The CDR3 runs 13 residues. This CDR3 is CASSVSDIGIQYF. In DNA, the CDR3 is TGTGCCAGTAGCGTATCGGACATTGGCATTCAGTACTTC.

This clone was counted only a few times. Other DNA sequences in this specimen translate into the identical CDR3. The CDR3 protein is CAWSTGYEQYF. The CDR3 nucleotides are TGTGCCTGGAGCACGGGGTACGAGCAGTACTTC. V gene TRBV30 combines with J gene TRBJ2-7; perhaps TRBD2 as D (5 bases). CDR1 and CDR2 (germline): GTSNPN, SVGIG (reference sequence). The CDR3 runs 11 residues. Trimming removed 3 bases at V and 4 bases at J, with 7 bases between. The complete variable domain, with remaining parts taken from reference TRBV30 and TRBJ2-7, reads SQTIHQWPATLVQPVGSPLSLECTVEGTSNPNLYWYRQAAGRGLQLLFYSVGIGQISSEVPQNLSASRPQDRQFILSSKKLLLSDSGFYLCAWSTGYEQYFGPGTRLTVT.

Concerning this clone: An end of the junction differs from the germline gene, which may be a read error. The rearrangement joins TRBV20-1 to TRBJ2-7, with unresolved D. The CDR3 consists of 11 residues. In germline, CDR1 is DFQATT, CDR2 SNEGSKA (reference sequence). In nucleotides, the CDR3 is TGCAGTGCTGTCAACTCCGACGAGCAGTACTTC. This gives the protein CSAVNSDEQYF.

This clone turned up a few times. The chain employs TRBV9 and TRBJ2-2; D unresolved. Trimming left V 0 bases short and J 0 bases short, with 9 bases between. The germline gives CDR1 SGDLS, CDR2 YYNGEE. CDR3 length equals 16 residues. Here the CDR3 DNA reads TGTGCCAGCAGCGTAGGAGGTCTGTCGAACACCGGGGAGCTGTTTTTT. This sequence encodes CASSVGGLSNTGELFF.

The chain couples TRBV30 to TRBJ1-5; D might be TRBD1 (5 bases). The germline gives CDR1 GTSNPN, CDR2 SVGIG (reference sequence). This CDR3 has 14 amino acids. V lost 1 base and J 1 base, leaving 8 bases between the germline ends. DNA for the CDR3: TGTGCCTGGAGTGAGGGGTTGAGCAATCAGCCCCAGCATTTT. It specifies CAWSEGLSNQPQHF.

The chain carries TRBV19 and TRBJ2-1; 11 bases match TRBD2. V shed 5 bases, J shed 5 bases, and the junction held 2 bases outside the gene matches. Per the germline V gene, CDR1 is LNHDA and CDR2 is SQIVND (reference sequence). The CDR3 length is 14 residues. CDR3 loop: CASSSGLADNEQFF. For the CDR3, the DNA is TGTGCCAGTAGTTCGGGACTAGCGGACAATGAGCAGTTCTTC.

The chain employs TRBV15 and TRBJ2-7; TRBD1 is a possible D gene (5 bases). The germline V gene has CDR1 LNHNV and CDR2 YYDKDF (reference sequence). Between the trimmed V and J ends, which lost 1 base and 3 bases, there was a span of 22 bases. This CDR3 is 18 amino acids long. The CDR3 coding sequence is TGTGCCACCAGCAGAGCCCTTTCCGGTATGGGGCCCGGCTACGAGCAGTACTTC. Protein sequence: CATSRALSGMGPGYEQYF.

This clone was seen a few times. The gene calls are TRBV11-2 and TRBJ1-2, with 7 bases aligning to TRBD1. J lost 6 bases, V lost 3 bases, and 7 bases had no gene match. The CDR3 spans 14 residues. Germline-derived CDR1 and CDR2 are SGHAT and FQNNGV. CDR3 nucleotides: TGTGCCAGCAGCTTCTCGACAGGGAAGGATGGCTACACCTTC. It encodes CASSFSTGKDGYTF.

There are many counts of this clone. The same CDR3 is also encoded by other DNA sequences in this sample. This chain links TRBV20-1 with TRBJ2-1, with D hard to call. Per the germline V gene, CDR1 is DFQATT and CDR2 is SNEGSKA (reference sequence). V was trimmed by 2 bases and J by 4 bases, leaving 3 bases between them. There are 11 residues in the CDR3. Written as DNA, the CDR3 is TGCAGTGCTAGACCGTACAATGAGCAGTTCTTC. It translates to CSARPYNEQFF.

The chain uses TRBV28 and TRBJ1-4; 7 nucleotides line up with TRBD1. Germline CDR1 MDHEN, CDR2 SYDVKM. V lost 8 bases, J lost 10 bases, and 13 bases stayed unmatched. The CDR3 totals 14 residues. The CDR3 region is CASALSGGVGKLFF. CDR3 in DNA: TGTGCCAGCGCCCTTTCAGGGGGTGTCGGAAAACTGTTTTTT. Full variable domain (outside the CDR3, taken from reference TRBV28 and TRBJ1-4): DVKVTQSSRYLVKRTGEKVFLECVQDMDHENMFWYRQDPGLGLRLIYFSYDVKMKEKGDIPEGYSVSREKKERFSLILESASTNQTSMYLCASALSGGVGKLFFGSGTQLSVL.

The chain recombines TRBV28 with TRBJ1-4; the match to TRBD1 covers 8 bases. With V trimmed by 5 bases and J by 4 bases, 3 bases remained unmatched. CDR3 length: 14 amino acids. From germline, CDR1 is MDHEN and CDR2 SYDVKM. The CDR3, as DNA: TGTGCCAGCAGTACAGGGGGTGATAATGAAAAACTGTTTTTT. Translation gives CASSTGGDNEKLFF.

There are a few counts of this clone. The chain joins TRBV6-5 to TRBJ1-5, with no clear D. With 0 bases removed from V and 3 bases from J, the gap between germline ends came to 9 bases. The CDR3 spans 15 residues. Germline CDR1 is MNHEY and CDR2 is SVGAGI. Here the CDR3 DNA reads TGTGCCAGCAGTTACTCCTTAAGCGCCAATCAGCCCCAGCATTTT. Translated, it gives CASSYSLSANQPQHF.

This clone has just a few counts. The rearrangement uses TRBV2 and TRBJ1-5, with 7 bases fitting TRBD1. Germline CDR1 is SNHLY and CDR2 is FYNNEI. J gave up 3 bases and V 7 bases, and 6 bases lay outside the gene matches. The CDR3 has 14 amino acids. CDR3 in DNA: TGTGCCAGCAAAGGCAGGGGGTACAATCAGCCCCAGCATTTT. This codes for CASKGRGYNQPQHF.

The rearrangement links TRBV28 to TRBJ1-1; TRBD1 matches at 7 bases. Germline assignment: CDR1 MDHEN and CDR2 SYDVKM. J lost 0 bases, V lost 5 bases, and 9 bases had no gene match. The CDR3 spans 16 residues. This chain's CDR3 is CASSPWTGSVNTEAFF. CDR3 nucleotide sequence: TGTGCCAGCAGTCCTTGGACAGGTAGTGTGAACACTGAAGCTTTCTTT.

This chain uses TRBV9 with TRBJ2-3; perhaps TRBD1 as D (6 bases). V lost 0 bases, J lost 4 bases, and 9 bases lay in between. This CDR3 is 14 amino acids long. Germline loops: CDR1 SGDLS, CDR2 YYNGEE. CDR3 loop: CASSVAGASDTQYF. The CDR3 nucleotides are TGTGCCAGCAGCGTAGCAGGGGCGTCAGATACGCAGTATTTT.

V is TRBV21-1 and J is TRBJ2-7; TRBD1 is the table's D call, not checked against the DNA. TRBV21-1 is classified as a pseudogene. This CDR3 spans 14 amino acids. CDR3 sequence reads: CASSKETRGREQYF. Written as DNA, the CDR3 is TGTGCCAGCAGCAAAGAGACCAGGGGGCGCGAGCAGTACTTC.

This clone came up a few times. V gene TRBV5-1 combines with J gene TRBJ2-1; no clear D. Germline V gene lookup returns CDR1 SGHRS and CDR2 YFSETQ. The CDR3 runs to 14 residues. V was clipped by 2 bases and J by 5 bases, with 11 bases between them. CDR3 in DNA: TGCGCCAGCAGCTTCCTTGGCGACAACAATGAGCAGTTCTTC. Translating it yields CASSFLGDNNEQFF.

This clone was counted a few times. The V call is TRBV5-6, the J call TRBJ2-2, with D possibly matching TRBD1 (5 bases). Germline loops: CDR1 SGHDT, CDR2 YYEEEE. V lost 0 bases and J 0 bases, leaving 6 bases between the germline ends. This CDR3 comprises 15 residues. CDR3 in amino acids: CASSLGRANTGELFF. The CDR3 DNA is TGTGCCAGCAGCTTGGGCAGGGCGAACACCGGGGAGCTGTTTTTT.

This clone has just a few counts. This chain uses TRBV5-1 with TRBJ2-1, with 9 bases identical to TRBD1. Germline trimming cut 3 bases from V and 8 bases from J; bases unmatched to any gene: 9. Germline values: CDR1 SGHRS, CDR2 YFSETQ. The CDR3 contains 15 residues. CDR3 region: CASSSGTGKGHEQFF. DNA for the CDR3: TGCGCCAGCAGCTCGGGGACAGGGAAAGGCCATGAGCAGTTCTTC.

V gene TRBV5-6 combines with J gene TRBJ1-2; D might be TRBD1 (6 bases). From germline, CDR1 is SGHDT and CDR2 YYEEEE. Between the trimmed V and J ends, which lost 3 bases and 8 bases, there was a span of 23 bases. This CDR3 spans 16 amino acids. The CDR3 region has the DNA TGTGCCAGCAGCTCCCCGGAACTTGGGGGCGCGGAGGGCTACACCTTC. It specifies CASSSPELGGAEGYTF.

In this sample, this clone turned up a few times. This chain connects TRBV7-2 to TRBJ2-5; no clear D gene. Trimming took off 1 base at V and 3 bases at J, with 6 bases between the two ends. CDR1 is SGHTA and CDR2 is FQGNSA in the germline V gene. The CDR3 has 13 residues. The CDR3 loop reads CASSLGQEETQYF. In nucleotides, the CDR3 is TGTGCCAGCAGCTTAGGGCAGGAAGAGACCCAGTACTTC.

This sequence joins TRBV19 and TRBJ1-5; D is unresolved. The germline V gene has CDR1 LNHDA and CDR2 SQIVND (reference sequence). The CDR3 consists of 14 residues. V was clipped by 4 bases and J by 6 bases, with 13 bases between them. The CDR3 protein is CASSTSIQVQPQHF. CDR3 DNA sequence: TGTGCCAGTAGTACTAGTATTCAAGTTCAGCCCCAGCATTTT.